This T cell receptor beta chain was retrieved from a study of shared clonotypes between healthy human individuals. Per the germline V gene, CDR1 is MGHRA and CDR2 is YSYEKL. Trimming pared 5 bases from V and 6 bases from J, leaving 14 bases between. The CDR3 contains 14 residues. The study ran the assay at deep level. In the sorted-subset replicate PCRs, about 190 ng DNA, 30,000 or so T cell genomes, was used. Sequencing used immunoSEQ multiplex PCR; TCRdb keeps in-frame clones, though not all of them. The sample holds about 2 million clones; over 85% are singletons and the top ten take 0.1% to 0.15%. Naive CD45RA+ and memory CD45RA-negative subsets were split from CD4+ cells. This clone has a handful of counts.

The receptor was derived from a man aged 18 to 29 in good health. The sample was naive CD4+ T cells sorted from blood. As for subset: CD45RA+ positively selected. The rearrangement joins TRBV4-1 to TRBJ2-4, with D perhaps matching TRBD1 or TRBD2 (5 bases each). The DNA for the CDR3 is TGCGCCAGCAGCGCCCCCGGGACGGCAAACATTCAGTACTTC. This sequence encodes CASSAPGTANIQYF.